The 29 T cell receptor beta chains listed next were all sequenced from one sample in a study of human T cells and chemical hapten exposure. As for time point: patch test 3, about 24 weeks after DPC sensitization. Treatment defined: therapeutic diphenylcyclopropenone sensitization with weekly scalp DPC. One entry per CDR3 protein results from TCRdb running MiXCR on the RACE reads. The sample comprises over 80,000 distinct CDR3 sequences, roughly a tenth of which are singletons, and 0.85% to 1.2% rests with the top ten. The starting material was whole blood, obtained in connection with sensitization to the hapten diphenylcyclopropenone (DPC). The receptors come from a woman aged 25-40 years with alopecia areata. Some clones in this sample may be carry-over from other donors' samples.

The table lists this clonotype with many counts. This chain connects TRBV2 to TRBJ2-6, with unresolved D. Germline V CDR1 and CDR2: SNHLY, FYNNEI. This CDR3 has 16 residues. The ends were cut back, 11 bases at V and 0 bases at J, with 17 bases in the middle. CDR3 protein: CAATMGVISGANVLTF. The CDR3 DNA is TGTGCCGCGACCATGGGTGTTATCTCTGGGGCCAACGTCCTGACTTTC.

This clonotype has ten or more counts. The chain recombines TRBV6-6 with TRBJ2-7, with D perhaps matching TRBD1 or TRBD2 (6 bases each). Germline V gene sequence: CDR1 MNHNY, CDR2 SVGAGI (reference sequence). Trimming stripped 6 bases from V and 4 bases from J, with 13 bases between. The CDR3 totals 13 residues. CDR3 sequence (DNA): TGTGCCAGCAGCATCCGAGGGGGGTACGAGCAGTACTTC. Translating it yields CASSIRGGYEQYF.

At least ten counts were recorded for this clonotype. The rearrangement joins TRBV29-1 to TRBJ2-3; TRBD1 might be the D (5 bases). The CDR3 extends over 13 amino acids. The V end lost 4 bases, the J end lost 2 bases, and 10 bases lay between the germline ends. In germline, CDR1 is SQVTM, CDR2 ANQGSEA. The CDR3 spells CSVVRGITDTQYF. The CDR3 nucleotides read TGCAGCGTTGTAAGGGGTATCACAGATACGCAGTATTTT.

The rearrangement joins TRBV7-9 to TRBJ2-5; D not resolved. The CDR3 is 13 residues long. Deletions cut 1 base from V and 9 bases from J, with 12 bases between. Looked up from germline, CDR1 is SEHNR and CDR2 is FQNEAQ (reference sequence). For the CDR3, the DNA is TGTGCCAGCAGCTTAGATTTTAGGAACTCCCAGTACTTC. This codes for CASSLDFRNSQYF.

The CDR3 region is CASSLNRNQETQYF. Here the CDR3 DNA reads TGTGCCAGCAGCTTAAACAGGAACCAAGAGACCCAGTACTTC. The V call is TRBV7-3, the J call TRBJ2-5; possibly TRBD1 for D (5 bases). The CDR3 spans 14 residues. Germline V gene sequence: CDR1 SGHTA, CDR2 FQGTGA. V lost 1 base, J lost 0 bases, and 6 bases lay in between.

V gene TRBV4-1 combines with J gene TRBJ1-2; D is possibly TRBD1 (5 bases). V dropped 6 bases and J dropped 6 bases, with 14 bases sitting between them. CDR1 and CDR2 (germline): MGHRA, YSYEKL. This CDR3 is built from 13 residues. The DNA of the CDR3 is TGCGCCAGCAGTCCCTCAGGGTATGATGGCTACACCTTC. It codes for CASSPSGYDGYTF.

This clonotype was detected a few times. The CDR3 region is CASSTRDGITDTQYF. CDR3 sequence (DNA): TGTGCCAGCAGCACCCGGGACGGAATCACAGATACGCAGTATTTT. V usage is TRBV6-2 or TRBV6-3 and J usage is TRBJ2-3, with D perhaps given as TRBD1 or TRBD2 (5 bases each). V lost 6 bases and J lost 2, with 15 bases in between. CDR3 length: 15 residues. The V gene's germline CDR1 is MNHEY and CDR2 SVGEGT.

The V call is TRBV12-3 or TRBV12-4, the J call TRBJ2-2, with TRBD2 as a possible D gene (6 bases). Trimming left V 5 bases short and J 3 bases short, with 13 bases between. The CDR3 consists of 15 residues. CDR3 nucleotide sequence: TGTGCCAGCAGTCCCGGGGGTTCGGACACCGGGGAGCTGTTTTTT. Residues: CASSPGGSDTGELFF.

V usage is TRBV4-2 and J usage is TRBJ2-1; unclear D gene. CDR3 length: 15 amino acids. Germline V gives CDR1 LGHNA, CDR2 YNFKEQ. V shed 3 bases and J shed 3 bases, with 12 bases lying between them. This CDR3 reads CASSQGILLYNEQFF. CDR3 nucleotides: TGTGCCAGCAGCCAGGGCATTTTACTCTACAATGAGCAGTTCTTC.

This clonotype was counted many times. This chain links TRBV6-4 with TRBJ1-1, with D possibly being TRBD1 (5 bases). This CDR3 contains 17 residues. Trimming removed 0 bases from V and 5 bases from J, with 19 bases in between. The germline V gene has CDR1 MRHNA and CDR2 SNTAGT. The CDR3 spells CASSDSKQHGAWTEAFF. DNA of the CDR3: TGTGCCAGCAGTGACTCGAAACAGCACGGGGCTTGGACTGAAGCTTTCTTT.

The V gene is TRBV27, the J gene TRBJ1-6, with TRBD1 matching 10 bases. There are 14 residues in the CDR3. After removal of 3 bases from V and 11 bases from J, the junction contained 4 bases not matched to a gene. Germline CDR1 reads MNHEY; CDR2 reads SMNVEV (reference sequence). The CDR3: CASSLGQGIPPLHF. DNA of the CDR3: TGTGCCAGCAGTTTGGGACAGGGGATACCACCCCTCCACTTT.

V and J are TRBV2 and TRBJ2-1, with D maybe TRBD2 (5 bases). The V and J ends lost 7 bases and 10 bases respectively, with 17 bases between them. The CDR3 length is 13 residues. Per the germline V gene, CDR1 is SNHLY and CDR2 is FYNNEI. Written as DNA, the CDR3 is TGTGCCAGCAAACTCCTTAGTCGAGGGGAGCAGTTCTTC. Its translation is CASKLLSRGEQFF.

This clonotype was counted ten times or more. The V gene is TRBV21-1, the J gene TRBJ2-7; the table assigns TRBD1, which was not confirmed against the DNA. TRBV21-1 constitutes a pseudogene. The CDR3 length is 16 residues. The CDR3 loop reads CASSNNRQGFTYEQYF. The CDR3, as DNA: TGTGCCAGCAGCAACAACCGACAGGGTTTCACCTACGAGCAGTACTTC.

This clonotype was observed many times. The J gene is TRBJ2-4, the V gene TRBV6-2 or TRBV6-3; possibly TRBD1 or TRBD2 for D (5 bases each). Germline-derived CDR1 and CDR2 are MNHEY and SVGEGT. The CDR3 consists of 15 residues. V was trimmed by 5 bases and J by 2 bases, leaving 13 bases between them. CDR3 in DNA: TGTGCCAGCAGTCTTGAGGGGATACCCAAAAACATTCAGTACTTC. It specifies CASSLEGIPKNIQYF.

This clonotype was observed a few times. The J gene is TRBJ2-1, the V gene TRBV28; D call uncertain. From germline, CDR1 is MDHEN and CDR2 SYDVKM. V was clipped by 6 bases and J by 6 bases, with 9 bases between them. CDR3 length: 12 amino acids. The CDR3 DNA is TGTGCCAGCAGCCTACTCCCCAATGAGCAGTTCTTC. The encoded protein is CASSLLPNEQFF.

The chain has TRBV24-1 and TRBJ2-2; a weak D match, TRBD1 (6 bases). V lost 9 bases and J lost 4, with 26 bases in between. The CDR3 contains 18 residues. Per germline, CDR1 KGHDR and CDR2 SFDVKD. CDR3 sequence reads: CATSRARGALSITGELFF. The CDR3 DNA reads as TGTGCCACCTCCAGGGCCAGGGGAGCGTTATCAATCACCGGGGAGCTGTTTTTT.

This clonotype has a count of ten or more. This chain uses TRBV27 with TRBJ1-6; TRBD1 is a possible D gene (5 bases). CDR3 length: 15 amino acids. V lost 5 bases to trimming and J lost 4 bases, with 12 bases between them. Germline loops: CDR1 MNHEY, CDR2 SMNVEV (reference sequence). The DNA for the CDR3 is TGTGCCAGCAGTAGATCCGGGACGTATAATTCACCCCTCCACTTT. It translates to CASSRSGTYNSPLHF.

This clonotype was seen a handful of times. The V call is TRBV5-1, the J call TRBJ2-1; D is perhaps TRBD1 (6 bases). This CDR3 has 13 amino acids. Trimming removed 4 bases at V and 15 bases at J, with 20 bases between. Germline V gene data show CDR1 as SGHRS and CDR2 as YFSETQ. This CDR3 reads CASSKFEAGESFF. In nucleotides, the CDR3 is TGCGCCAGCAGCAAGTTCGAGGCAGGGGAGTCGTTCTTC. The full variable domain, in which reference TRBV5-1 and TRBJ2-1 provide the parts outside the CDR3, is KAGVTQTPRYLIKTRGQQVTLSCSPISGHRSVSWYQQTPGQGLQFLFEYFSETQRNKGNFPGRFSGRQFSNSRSEMNVSTLELGDSALYLCASSKFEAGESFFGPGTRLTVL.

This clonotype was observed a handful of times. The genes are TRBV4-3 and TRBJ2-7, with 9 bases aligning to TRBD1. Germline CDR1 is LGHNA and CDR2 is YSLEER. V trimming: 4 bases; J trimming: 1 base; junction bases outside the gene matches: 5. This CDR3 has 15 residues. CDR3 sequence reads: CASSRGQGKSYEQYF. In DNA, the CDR3 is TGCGCCAGCAGCCGGGGACAGGGTAAATCCTACGAGCAGTACTTC.

Points on this clonotype: One base away lies a much larger clone, so this may be a sequencing read error. This chain uses TRBV27 with TRBJ1-2; D gene unclear. V was trimmed by 7 bases and J by 3 bases, leaving 15 bases between them. Germline assignment: CDR1 MNHEY and CDR2 SMNVEV (reference sequence). The length of the CDR3 is 14 residues. In nucleotides, the CDR3 is TGTGCCAGCACCACGAGGACGGCGTACTATGGCTACACCTTC. It yields the protein CASTTRTAYYGYTF.

This clonotype was seen more than once but under ten times. The chain couples TRBV6-5 to TRBJ2-5; 13 bases map to TRBD2. Germline V gives CDR1 MNHEY, CDR2 SVGAGI. V shed 6 bases, J shed 5 bases, and the junction held 3 bases outside the gene matches. CDR3 length: 14 residues. DNA of the CDR3: TGTGCCAGCAGGCGGACTAGCGGGGGTGAGACCCAGTACTTC. It codes for CASRRTSGGETQYF.

The table lists this clonotype with many counts. This rearrangement joins TRBV29-1 to TRBJ2-5, with D possibly being TRBD1 or TRBD2 (5 bases each). This CDR3 is built from 12 residues. V was trimmed by 7 bases and J by 4 bases, leaving 13 bases between them. The germline gives CDR1 SQVTM, CDR2 ANQGSEA. The CDR3 here is CSGRTGRETQYF. The CDR3 region has the DNA TGCAGCGGGAGGACGGGGCGAGAGACCCAGTACTTC.

This clonotype was found many times. CDR3 residues: CSASDFSGTSGSSYEQYF. The CDR3 bases are TGCAGTGCTTCCGATTTTTCCGGGACTAGCGGGAGCTCCTACGAGCAGTACTTC. The chain employs TRBV20-1 and TRBJ2-7; TRBD2 agrees at 14 bases. Germline-derived CDR1 and CDR2 are DFQATT and SNEGSKA (reference sequence). This CDR3 spans 18 amino acids. V was clipped by 5 bases and J by 0 bases; unmatched bases: 12.

This clonotype was counted a few times. V gene TRBV5-1 combines with J gene TRBJ2-1; no definite D call. Germline CDR1 reads SGHRS; CDR2 reads YFSETQ. The CDR3 has 13 amino acids. V gave up 4 bases and J gave up 5 bases, with 10 bases separating them. CDR3 residues: CASSPDGNNEQFF. CDR3 DNA: TGCGCCAGCAGCCCCGACGGAAACAATGAGCAGTTCTTC.

This chain connects TRBV7-2 to TRBJ2-1; D remains ambiguous. This CDR3 contains 14 residues. V gave up 5 bases and J gave up 5 bases, with 13 bases separating them. CDR1 is SGHTA, CDR2 FQGNSA, per germline. The CDR3 DNA reads as TGTGCCAGCAGCCGAAACGCCTACGACAATGAGCAGTTCTTC. It specifies CASSRNAYDNEQFF.

Many counts were recorded for this clonotype. V and J are TRBV28 and TRBJ1-3; the match to TRBD1 covers 7 bases. V was pared by 10 bases and J by 0 bases, with 9 bases of the junction left unmatched. This CDR3 comprises 15 residues. Germline CDR1 is MDHEN and CDR2 is SYDVKM. The CDR3: CATSTGAVSGNTIYF. The CDR3 DNA reads as TGTGCCACCTCCACAGGGGCCGTCTCTGGAAACACCATATATTTT. Looking up the rest from reference TRBV28 and TRBJ1-3 gives the full variable domain: DVKVTQSSRYLVKRTGEKVFLECVQDMDHENMFWYRQDPGLGLRLIYFSYDVKMKEKGDIPEGYSVSREKKERFSLILESASTNQTSMYLCATSTGAVSGNTIYFGEGSWLTVV.

CDR3 amino acids: CSARGEWEGRYEQYF. The CDR3 DNA reads as TGCAGTGCTAGAGGGGAGTGGGAGGGCCGGTACGAGCAGTACTTC. The rearrangement links TRBV20-1 to TRBJ2-7; 7 nucleotides align to TRBD2. The CDR3 spans 15 residues. With V trimmed by 1 base and J by 4 bases, 10 bases remained unmatched. The germline gives CDR1 DFQATT, CDR2 SNEGSKA (reference sequence).

At least ten counts were recorded for this clonotype. This chain links TRBV6-5 with TRBJ1-1; D gene unclear. CDR3 length: 12 amino acids. Trimming cost V 8 bases and J 1 base, with 8 bases left between them. Germline V CDR1 and CDR2: MNHEY, SVGAGI. DNA of the CDR3: TGTGCCAGCGGGTTCCGGAACACTGAAGCTTTCTTT. It encodes CASGFRNTEAFF.

This clonotype came up a few times. The chain has TRBV2 and TRBJ1-1, with D perhaps TRBD1 (6 bases). Germline V CDR1 and CDR2: SNHLY, FYNNEI. Trimming took 4 bases from V and 5 from J, leaving 20 bases between them. The CDR3 has 16 amino acids. CDR3 nucleotide sequence: TGTGCCAGCAGTGCCTGGGGGGCAGGCCTTGGTACTGAAGCTTTCTTT. Translating gives CASSAWGAGLGTEAFF.